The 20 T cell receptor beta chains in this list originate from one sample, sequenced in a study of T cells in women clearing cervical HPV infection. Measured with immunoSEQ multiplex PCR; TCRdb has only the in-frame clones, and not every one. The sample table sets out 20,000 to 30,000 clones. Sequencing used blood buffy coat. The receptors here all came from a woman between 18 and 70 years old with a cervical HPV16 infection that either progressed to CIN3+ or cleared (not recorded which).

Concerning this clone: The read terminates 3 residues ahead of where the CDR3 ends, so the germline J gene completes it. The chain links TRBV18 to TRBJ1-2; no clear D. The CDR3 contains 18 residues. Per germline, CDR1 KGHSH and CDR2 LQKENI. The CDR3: CASSTLGISGRSYNDYTF. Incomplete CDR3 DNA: TGTGCCAGCTCCACCTTGGGGATTAGCGGGAGGTCCTACAATGAC.

CDR3 residues: CASSTGLTQYF. CDR3 DNA, as far as it was read: TGTGCCAGTAGTACAGGTTTAACG. The rearrangement links TRBV19 to TRBJ2-3; D uncertain. The read stops 3 residues short of the end of the CDR3; the missing end is completed from the germline J gene. CDR1 LNHDA and CDR2 SQIVND come from the germline V gene (reference sequence). This CDR3 is built from 11 residues.

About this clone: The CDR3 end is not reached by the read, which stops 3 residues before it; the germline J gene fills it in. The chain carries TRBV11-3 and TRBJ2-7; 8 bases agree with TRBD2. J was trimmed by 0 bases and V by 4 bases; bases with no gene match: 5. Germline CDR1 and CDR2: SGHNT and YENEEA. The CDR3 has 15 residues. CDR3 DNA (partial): TGTGCCAGCAGCTCACCTGGGACTAGCTCCTACGAG. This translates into CASSSPGTSSYE. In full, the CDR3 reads CASSSPGTSSYEQYF.

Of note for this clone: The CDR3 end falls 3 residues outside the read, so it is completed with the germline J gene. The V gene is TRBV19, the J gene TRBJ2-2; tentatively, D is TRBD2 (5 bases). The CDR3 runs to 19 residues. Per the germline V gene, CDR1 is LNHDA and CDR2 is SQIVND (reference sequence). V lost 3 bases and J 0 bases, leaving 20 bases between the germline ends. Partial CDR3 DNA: TGTGCCAGTAGTATTATCTTGGGTCGGCTAGCAGCGAACACCGGGGAG. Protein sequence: CASSIILGRLAANTGE. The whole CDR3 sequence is CASSIILGRLAANTGELFF.

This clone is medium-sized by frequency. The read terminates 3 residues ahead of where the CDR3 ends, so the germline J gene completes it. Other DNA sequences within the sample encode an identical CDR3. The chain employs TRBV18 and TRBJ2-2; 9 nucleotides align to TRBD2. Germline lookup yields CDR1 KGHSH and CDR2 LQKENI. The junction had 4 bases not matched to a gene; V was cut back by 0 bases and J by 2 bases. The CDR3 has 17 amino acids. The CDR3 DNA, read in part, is TGTGCCAGCTCACCACCAGGCCTAGCGGGAAACACCGGGGAG. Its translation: CASSPPGLAGNTGE. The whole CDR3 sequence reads CASSPPGLAGNTGELFF.

The CDR3 is CATTSGTGNEKLFF. CDR3 DNA (partial): TGTGCCACGACATCTGGGACAGGGAATGAAAAA. The chain is built from TRBV2 and TRBJ1-4, with 9 positions matching TRBD1. The CDR3 end falls 3 residues outside the read, so it is completed with the germline J gene. Germline assignment: CDR1 SNHLY and CDR2 FYNNEI. Losses at the gene ends were 10 bases for V and 5 bases for J; bases not matched to a gene: 8. The CDR3 spans 14 residues.

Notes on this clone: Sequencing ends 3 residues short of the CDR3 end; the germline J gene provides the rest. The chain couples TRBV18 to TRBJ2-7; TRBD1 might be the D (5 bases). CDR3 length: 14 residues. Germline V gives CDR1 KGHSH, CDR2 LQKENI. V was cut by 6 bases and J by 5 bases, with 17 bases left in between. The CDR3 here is CASSPESLRDEQYF. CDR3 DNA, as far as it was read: TGTGCCAGCTCCCCAGAATCCCTCAGGGACGAG.

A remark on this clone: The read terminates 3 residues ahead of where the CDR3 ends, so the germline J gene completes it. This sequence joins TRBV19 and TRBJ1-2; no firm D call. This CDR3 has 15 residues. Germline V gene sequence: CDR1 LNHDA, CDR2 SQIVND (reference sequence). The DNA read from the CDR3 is TGTGCCAGTTCCCTCGGACTAGCGGGAGTGGCTGAC. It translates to CASSLGLAGVAD. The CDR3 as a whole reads CASSLGLAGVADYTF.

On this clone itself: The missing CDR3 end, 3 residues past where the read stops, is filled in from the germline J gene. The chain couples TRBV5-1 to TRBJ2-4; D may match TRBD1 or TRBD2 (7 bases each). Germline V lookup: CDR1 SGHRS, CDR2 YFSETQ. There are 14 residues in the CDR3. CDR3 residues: CASSLTGRDQPQYF. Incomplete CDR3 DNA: TGCGCCAGCAGTCTGACAGGGAGGGATCAGCCT.

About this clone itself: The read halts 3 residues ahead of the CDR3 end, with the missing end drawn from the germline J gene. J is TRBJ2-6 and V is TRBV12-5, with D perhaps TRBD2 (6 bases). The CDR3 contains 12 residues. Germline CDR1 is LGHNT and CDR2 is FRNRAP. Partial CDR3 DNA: TGTGCTAGTGGTGGCGGTGCGGGATTC. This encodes CASGGGAGF. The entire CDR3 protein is CASGGGAGFLTF.

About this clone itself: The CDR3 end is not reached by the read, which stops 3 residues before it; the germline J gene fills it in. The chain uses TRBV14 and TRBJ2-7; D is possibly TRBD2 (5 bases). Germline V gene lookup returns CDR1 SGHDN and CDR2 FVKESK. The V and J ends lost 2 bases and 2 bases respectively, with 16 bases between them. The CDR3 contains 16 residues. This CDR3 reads CASSQFLGRLPYEQYF. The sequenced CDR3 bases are TGTGCCAGCAGCCAATTCCTCGGAAGACTACCCTACGAG.

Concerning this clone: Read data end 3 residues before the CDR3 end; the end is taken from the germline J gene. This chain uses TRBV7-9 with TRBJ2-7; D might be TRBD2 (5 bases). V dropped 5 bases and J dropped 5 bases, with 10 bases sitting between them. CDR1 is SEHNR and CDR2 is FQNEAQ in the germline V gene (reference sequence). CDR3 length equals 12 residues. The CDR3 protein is CASSQTGDEQYF. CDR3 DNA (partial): TGTGCCAGCAGCCAAACCGGGGACGAG.

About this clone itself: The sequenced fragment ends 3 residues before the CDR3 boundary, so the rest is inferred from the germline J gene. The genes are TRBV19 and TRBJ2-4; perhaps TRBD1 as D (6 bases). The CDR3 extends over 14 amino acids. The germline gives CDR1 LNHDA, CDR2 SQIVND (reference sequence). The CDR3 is CASSKTQGPYGQYF. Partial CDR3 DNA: TGTGCCAGTAGTAAGACACAGGGTCCGTATGGT. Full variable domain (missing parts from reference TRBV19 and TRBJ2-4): DGGITQSPKYLFRKEGQNVTLSCEQNLNHDAMYWYRQDPGQGLRLIYYSQIVNDFQKGDIAEGYSVSREKKESFPLTVTSAQKNPTAFYLCASSKTQGPYGQYFGAGTRLSVL.

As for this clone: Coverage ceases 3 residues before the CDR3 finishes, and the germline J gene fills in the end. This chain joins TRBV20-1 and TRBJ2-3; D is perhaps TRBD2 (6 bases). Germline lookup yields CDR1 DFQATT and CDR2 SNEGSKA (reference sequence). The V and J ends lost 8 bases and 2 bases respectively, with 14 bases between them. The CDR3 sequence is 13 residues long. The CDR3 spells CSTPGRLTDTQYF. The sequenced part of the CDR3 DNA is TGCAGTACCCCAGGGAGGCTCACAGATACG.

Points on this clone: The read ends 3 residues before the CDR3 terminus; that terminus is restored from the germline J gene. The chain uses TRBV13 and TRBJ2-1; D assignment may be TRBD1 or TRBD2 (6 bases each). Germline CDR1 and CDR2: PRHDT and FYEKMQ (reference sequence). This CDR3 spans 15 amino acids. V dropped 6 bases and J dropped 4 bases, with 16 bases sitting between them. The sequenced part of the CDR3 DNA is TGTGCCAGCAGGCACGAAGGGGGAGGATACAATGAG. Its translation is CASRHEGGGYNE. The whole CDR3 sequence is CASRHEGGGYNEQFF.

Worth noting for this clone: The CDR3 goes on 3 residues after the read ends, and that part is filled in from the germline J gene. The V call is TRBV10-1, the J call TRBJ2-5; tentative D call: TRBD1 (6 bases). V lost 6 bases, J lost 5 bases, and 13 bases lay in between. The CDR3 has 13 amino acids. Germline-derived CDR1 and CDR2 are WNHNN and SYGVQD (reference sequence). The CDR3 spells CASSKGQPETQYF. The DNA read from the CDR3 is TGCGCCAGCAGCAAAGGACAGCCTGAGACC.

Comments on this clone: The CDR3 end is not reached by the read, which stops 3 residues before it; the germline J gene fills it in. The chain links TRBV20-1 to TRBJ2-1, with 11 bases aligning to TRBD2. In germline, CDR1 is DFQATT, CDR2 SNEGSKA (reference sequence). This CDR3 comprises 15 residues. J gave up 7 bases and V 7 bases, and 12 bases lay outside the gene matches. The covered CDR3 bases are TGCAGTGTAGTTTTAGTGACTAGCGGGGCAAATGAG. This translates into CSVVLVTSGANE. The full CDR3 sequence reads CSVVLVTSGANEQFF.

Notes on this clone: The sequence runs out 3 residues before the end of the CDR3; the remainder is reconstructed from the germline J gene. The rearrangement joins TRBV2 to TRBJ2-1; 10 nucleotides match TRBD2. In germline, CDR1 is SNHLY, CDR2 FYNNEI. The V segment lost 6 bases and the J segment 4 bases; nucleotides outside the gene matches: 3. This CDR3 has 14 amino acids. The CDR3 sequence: CASRGTSDYNEQFF. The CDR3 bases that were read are TGTGCCAGCAGAGGGACTAGCGATTACAATGAG.

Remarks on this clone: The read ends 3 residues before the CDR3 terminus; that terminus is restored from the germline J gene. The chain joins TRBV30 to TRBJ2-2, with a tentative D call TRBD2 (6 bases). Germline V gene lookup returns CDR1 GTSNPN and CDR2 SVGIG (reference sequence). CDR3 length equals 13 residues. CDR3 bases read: TGTGCCTGGAGTGACAGGCGGGGTGAAAAG. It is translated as CAWSDRRGEK. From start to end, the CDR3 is CAWSDRRGEKLFF.

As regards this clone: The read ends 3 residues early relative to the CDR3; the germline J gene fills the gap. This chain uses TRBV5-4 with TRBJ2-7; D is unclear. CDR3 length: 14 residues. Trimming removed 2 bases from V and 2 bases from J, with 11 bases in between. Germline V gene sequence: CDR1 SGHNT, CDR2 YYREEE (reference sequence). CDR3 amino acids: CASSFFGRTYEQYF. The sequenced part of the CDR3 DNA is TGTGCCAGCAGCTTTTTCGGTCGTACCTACGAG.